This T cell receptor beta chain was sequenced for a study of blood T cells in healthy people across ages. Study findings and constraints: It was found that TCR beta diversity correlated strongly with the percentage of naive T cells. More naive CD4+ cells and higher diversity marked long-lived donors relative to aged donors.

Only a few counts were recorded for this clonotype. Its antigen is unknown. Sample-barcoded 5' priming and a J-beta primer mix drove a second PCR of 7 to 11 cycles. TCRdb independently ran MiXCR on the 5' RACE reads; one entry per CDR3 protein. This sample carries around 670,000 distinct CDR3 sequences, about 30% of them seen once, and the ten largest clones take approximately 15%. The CDR3 sequence is 17 residues long. V was clipped by 5 bases and J by 0 bases, with 14 bases between them. The V gene's germline CDR1 is MDHEN and CDR2 SYDVKM. The receptor was derived from a woman of 80 years or more in good health. The sample consisted of blood. The gene calls are TRBV28 and TRBJ1-6; D uncertain. CDR3 nucleotides: TGTGCCAGCAGTGGTGGCCTGTCGAGCTCCTATAATTCACCCCTCCACTTT. It translates to CASSGGLSSSYNSPLHF.